This TCR beta chain was obtained from a study of T cell responses to AZD1222 COVID-19 vaccine. Germline V gene sequence: CDR1 WNHNN, CDR2 SYGVQD (reference sequence). The V gene lost 2 bases and the J gene lost 5 bases, with 11 bases spanning the gap. CDR3 length: 14 residues. Only in-frame clones appear in the TCRdb table, and some are missing; sequencing was by immunoSEQ multiplex PCR. This sample carries roughly 70,000 clones, about 89% of them seen once, and the ten largest clones take roughly 6.7%. Comment on this clone: The antigen is unknown.

General study results and limits: Spike-wide coverage was observed for vaccine-associated CD4 TCRs, with dominant responses at 160-218 and 743-854.

This sequence originates from an adult who received the MenACWY meningococcal vaccine as a control. The material was peripheral blood, obtained 28 days after the second dose of the MenACWY control vaccine. This chain links TRBV10-1 with TRBJ2-3, with D unclear. DNA of the CDR3: TGCGCCAGCAGTGAGAACAGCAAACTAGATACGCAGTATTTT. This encodes CASSENSKLDTQYF.